Shown below are 21 T cell receptor beta chains from a single sample sequenced in a study of blood T cell dynamics during melanoma immunotherapy (TCRdb year 2020). The meaning of the sample's time point label: pre-treatment baseline. Receptors were amplified or captured by the immunoSEQ multiplex PCR assay. TCRdb stores this immuneACCESS table with in-frame sequences only. Part of the clones is absent; in the studies checked, under half of the shortfall reflects unresolved V genes, and no reason is known for the rest. Across this sample there are approximately 25,000 clones, with around 88% seen only once. The leading ten clones occupy around 4.2% of the sample. Here the sequenced sample was blood, taken from a patient treated with checkpoint blockade. All receptors derive from a human donor with melanoma.

V usage is TRBV19 and J usage is TRBJ2-7; a possible D gene is TRBD2 (5 bases). V lost 5 bases and J lost 2, with 13 bases in between. The germline V gene has CDR1 LNHDA and CDR2 SQIVND (reference sequence). This CDR3 is 14 amino acids long. The CDR3 nucleotides read TGTGCCAGTAGTTCCAGGCGGGCTACCTACGAGCAGTACTTC. It encodes CASSSRRATYEQYF.

This rearrangement joins TRBV15 to TRBJ2-7; 8 bases are shared with TRBD2. CDR3 size: 15 residues. V lost 5 bases and J lost 7; bases outside the gene matches: 13. Germline CDR1 is LNHNV and CDR2 is YYDKDF (reference sequence). The CDR3, as DNA: TGTGCCACCAGCGAGACCCGGCTCCGGGGGGGTGAGCAGTACTTC. Translated: CATSETRLRGGEQYF.

The chain couples TRBV6-5 to TRBJ1-1; D may be TRBD1 (5 bases). CDR1 and CDR2 (germline): MNHEY, SVGAGI. The CDR3 length is 14 residues. V was shortened by 6 bases and J by 8 bases, with 19 bases between the two germline ends. Here the CDR3 reads CASSSGTFQGEAFF. DNA for the CDR3: TGTGCCAGCAGCTCCGGGACCTTCCAAGGAGAAGCTTTCTTT.

The chain carries TRBV6-5 and TRBJ1-4; tentative D call: TRBD1 (5 bases). In germline, CDR1 is MNHEY, CDR2 SVGAGI. Trimming took 6 bases from V and 5 from J, leaving 13 bases between them. This CDR3 region has 14 residues. The chain's CDR3 is CASRTGRRNEKLFF. The CDR3 bases are TGTGCCAGCAGAACGGGACGTAGGAATGAAAAACTGTTTTTT.

The chain uses TRBV7-6 and TRBJ2-7; no reliable D call. V lost 1 base, J lost 3 bases, and 7 bases lay in between. Germline lookup yields CDR1 SGHVS and CDR2 FNYEAQ. The CDR3 runs to 13 residues. CDR3 sequence reads: CASSLVGNYEQYF. The CDR3 region has the DNA TGTGCCAGCAGCTTAGTGGGGAACTACGAGCAGTACTTC. The whole variable domain, filled in from reference TRBV7-6 and TRBJ2-7, reads GAGVSQSPRYKVTKRGQDVALRCDPISGHVSLYWYRQALGQGPEFLTYFNYEAQQDKSGLPNDRFSAERPEGSISTLTIQRTEQRDSAMYRCASSLVGNYEQYFGPGTRLTVT.

A single count supports this clone. CDR3 coding DNA: TGTGCCAGCAGCTTAGTACTAGCGGGAGGGCCCGGTGAGCAGTTCTTC. This gives the protein CASSLVLAGGPGEQFF. The gene calls are TRBV11-3 and TRBJ2-1, with 13 bases fitting TRBD2. Trimming cost V 1 base and J 9 bases; bases outside gene matches: 6. CDR3 size: 16 residues. Germline V lookup: CDR1 SGHNT, CDR2 YENEEA.

The chain has TRBV6-1 and TRBJ1-1, with 10 bases that match TRBD1. Trimming cost V 6 bases and J 1 base; bases outside gene matches: 2. The CDR3 sequence is 14 residues long. Per the germline V gene, CDR1 is MNHNS and CDR2 is SASEGT. This chain's CDR3 is CASSRTGGNTEAFF. For the CDR3, the DNA is TGTGCCAGCAGCCGGACAGGGGGGAACACTGAAGCTTTCTTT.

This chain connects TRBV28 to TRBJ2-3; 11 bases match TRBD2. The CDR3 loop spans 19 amino acids. Germline CDR1 and CDR2: MDHEN and SYDVKM. V shed 4 bases and J 6 bases; nucleotides not matched to a gene: 18. DNA for the CDR3: TGTGCCAGCAGTTCTGCCGGGACAGATAGCGGGAGGGCCTTCGATACGCAGTATTTT. Protein: CASSSAGTDSGRAFDTQYF.

The V call is TRBV28, the J call TRBJ2-4; D is unclear. CDR1 and CDR2 (germline): MDHEN, SYDVKM. This CDR3 comprises 11 residues. The V end was cut by 5 bases, the J end by 6 bases, with 5 bases between. Here the CDR3 reads CASSGPNIQYF. The CDR3 nucleotides read TGTGCCAGCAGTGGACCAAACATTCAGTACTTC.

J is TRBJ2-5 and V is TRBV7-9; D gene ambiguous. Germline CDR1 SEHNR, CDR2 FQNEAQ (reference sequence). Trimming stripped 1 base from V and 5 bases from J, with 8 bases between. The CDR3 extends over 13 amino acids. The CDR3 region has the DNA TGTGCCAGCAGCTTAGTCGCCCTTGAGACCCAGTACTTC. Translation gives CASSLVALETQYF.

V gene TRBV7-8 combines with J gene TRBJ1-4, with D possibly TRBD1 on 5 matching bases. Germline CDR1 reads SGHVS; CDR2 reads FQNEAQ. There are 13 residues in the CDR3. V dropped 3 bases and J dropped 8 bases, with 10 bases sitting between them. As DNA, the CDR3 is TGTGCCAGCAGCTTTGCATGGGGCGAAAAACTGTTTTTT. It encodes CASSFAWGEKLFF.

This clone has a single count. The rearrangement joins TRBV5-4 to TRBJ1-1, with D perhaps matching TRBD1 (6 bases). The CDR3 extends over 16 amino acids. V was shortened by 4 bases and J by 5 bases, with 21 bases between the two germline ends. Germline V lookup: CDR1 SGHNT, CDR2 YYREEE (reference sequence). CDR3 sequence reads: CASSRPGTFSGTEAFF. In DNA form, the CDR3 reads TGTGCCAGCAGCCGTCCCGGGACATTTTCGGGGACTGAAGCTTTCTTT.

The J gene is TRBJ2-5, the V gene TRBV7-8; 7 bases fit TRBD2. The CDR3 extends over 16 amino acids. CDR1 and CDR2 from the germline V gene are SGHVS and FQNEAQ. The V segment lost 0 bases and the J segment 9 bases; nucleotides outside the gene matches: 13. The CDR3 bases are TGTGCCAGCAGCTTAGCGCCCGGACTACCAAGCGGGGCCCAGTACTTC. Translating gives CASSLAPGLPSGAQYF.

The chain couples TRBV9 to TRBJ2-5; tentative D call: TRBD2 (6 bases). This CDR3 is built from 15 residues. V was trimmed by 0 bases and J by 4 bases, leaving 13 bases between them. CDR1 and CDR2 (germline): SGDLS, YYNGEE. In nucleotides, the CDR3 is TGTGCCAGCAGCGTAGGGAACGGGAGAGGAGAGACCCAGTACTTC. As protein: CASSVGNGRGETQYF.

The chain has TRBV29-1 and TRBJ2-3; no firm D call. The CDR3 sequence is 10 residues long. From germline, CDR1 is SQVTM and CDR2 ANQGSEA. Trimming removed 6 bases from V and 2 bases from J, with 3 bases in between. The CDR3 coding sequence is TGCAGCGTGGACACAGATACGCAGTATTTT. Its translation: CSVDTDTQYF.

J is TRBJ2-7 and V is TRBV2; 7 nucleotides line up with TRBD1. CDR1 is SNHLY and CDR2 is FYNNEI in the germline V gene. V shed 4 bases, J shed 6 bases, and the junction held 9 bases outside the gene matches. The CDR3 loop spans 14 amino acids. The CDR3 reads CASSAGQGVGEQYF. The CDR3, as DNA: TGTGCCAGCAGTGCAGGTCAGGGGGTTGGCGAGCAGTACTTC.

The chain combines TRBV6-6 with TRBJ1-1; D is ambiguous. The germline gives CDR1 MNHNY, CDR2 SVGAGI (reference sequence). CDR3 length: 13 residues. V lost 1 base, J lost 5 bases, and 8 bases lay in between. CDR3 protein: CASSYLAKTEAFF. The CDR3 nucleotides are TGTGCCAGCAGTTACTTGGCGAAGACTGAAGCTTTCTTT.

This clone was recorded a few times. The CDR3 region has the DNA TGTGCCATCAGTGGCCAGAGCAATCAGCCCCAGCATTTT. Translating it yields CAISGQSNQPQHF. This chain uses TRBV10-3 with TRBJ1-5; D is unresolved. CDR1 and CDR2 from the germline V gene are ENHRY and SYGVKD. The CDR3 runs to 13 residues. V was trimmed by 4 bases and J by 1 base, leaving 5 bases between them.

The chain recombines TRBV11-1 with TRBJ2-3; 10 bases fit TRBD2. The CDR3 is 16 residues long. Germline CDR1 is SGHAT and CDR2 is FQDESV (reference sequence). Trimming took 1 base from V and 1 from J; bases not matched to a gene: 2. CDR3 in DNA: TGTGCCAGCAGCTTAGAGGGGACTAGCGGCACAGATACGCAGTATTTT. Its protein product is CASSLEGTSGTDTQYF.

This clone was counted between two and nine times. J is TRBJ1-1 and V is TRBV19; D is ambiguous. Germline V gene data show CDR1 as LNHDA and CDR2 as SQIVND (reference sequence). With 7 bases removed from V and 1 base from J, the gap between germline ends came to 4 bases. The CDR3 loop spans 11 amino acids. The CDR3 loop reads CASTSNTEAFF. CDR3 DNA sequence: TGTGCCAGTACCTCGAACACTGAAGCTTTCTTT.

This clone was observed a few times. The chain uses TRBV19 and TRBJ2-2; D tentatively reads TRBD1 or TRBD2 (5 bases each). Germline CDR1 reads LNHDA; CDR2 reads SQIVND (reference sequence). Trimming removed 2 bases at V and 3 bases at J, with 10 bases between. The CDR3 has 15 residues. This chain's CDR3 is CASSIFGAYTGELFF. Here the CDR3 DNA reads TGTGCCAGTAGTATATTCGGGGCTTACACCGGGGAGCTGTTTTTT.